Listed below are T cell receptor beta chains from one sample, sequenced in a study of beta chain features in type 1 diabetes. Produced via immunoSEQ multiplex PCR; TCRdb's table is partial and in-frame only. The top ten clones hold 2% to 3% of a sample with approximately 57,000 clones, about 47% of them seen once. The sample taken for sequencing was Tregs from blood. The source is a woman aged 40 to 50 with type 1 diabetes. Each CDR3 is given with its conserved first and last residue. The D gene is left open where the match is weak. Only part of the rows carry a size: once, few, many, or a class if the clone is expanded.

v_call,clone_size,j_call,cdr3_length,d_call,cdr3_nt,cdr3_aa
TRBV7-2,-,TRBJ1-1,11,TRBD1,TGTGCCAGCAGCCCCGAGACAGGGGCTTTCTTT,CASSPETGAFF
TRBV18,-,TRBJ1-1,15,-,TGTGCCAGCTCACCACCCTCGCCCCAGCGGTTTGAAGCTTTCTTT,CASSPPSPQRFEAFF
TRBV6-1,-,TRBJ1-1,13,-,TGTGCCAGCAGCAATCAGGGAAACACTGAAGCTTTCTTT,CASSNQGNTEAFF
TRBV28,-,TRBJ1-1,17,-,TGTGCCAGCAGAAGCGGGAACAGTGGGGTCATGAACACTGAAGCTTTCTTT,CASRSGNSGVMNTEAFF
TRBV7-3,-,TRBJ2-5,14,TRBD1,TGTGCCAGCAGCTCCCAGGGGGCCTCAGGGACCCAGTACTTC,CASSSQGASGTQYF
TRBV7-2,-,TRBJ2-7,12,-,TGTGCCAGCAGCTTACGAGCGTACGAGCAGTACTTC,CASSLRAYEQYF
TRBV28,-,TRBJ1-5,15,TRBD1,TGTGCCAGCAGTTTGGGGGACAGGAAAAATCAGCCCCAGCATTTT,CASSLGDRKNQPQHF
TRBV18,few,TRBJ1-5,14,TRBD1,TGTGCCAGCTCACCCGGGACAGATAATCAGCCCCAGCATTTT,CASSPGTDNQPQHF
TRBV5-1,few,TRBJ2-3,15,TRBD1,TGCGCCAGCAGCTTGACAGGGGATAGCACAGATACGCAGTATTTT,CASSLTGDSTDTQYF
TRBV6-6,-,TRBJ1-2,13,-,TGTGCCAGCAGGGAGGCAGGGGCCTATGGCTACACCTTC,CASREAGAYGYTF
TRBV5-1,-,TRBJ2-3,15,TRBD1,TGCGCCAGCAGCTTACAGGGGGCGCCGGGAGATACGCAGTATTTT,CASSLQGAPGDTQYF
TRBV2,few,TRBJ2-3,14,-,TGTGCCAGCAGTGAGAGCTACGGCACAGATACGCAGTATTTT,CASSESYGTDTQYF
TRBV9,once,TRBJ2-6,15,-,TGTGCCAGCAGCGTACAGGGGCAAGGGGCCAACGTCCTGACTTTC,CASSVQGQGANVLTF
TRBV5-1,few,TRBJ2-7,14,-,TGCGCCAGCAGTCATGAAAGAGGGATCTACGAGCAGTACTTC,CASSHERGIYEQYF
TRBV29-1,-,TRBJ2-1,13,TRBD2,TGCAGCGTTGAGGCGGGAGGGCGCAATGAGCAGTTCTTC,CSVEAGGRNEQFF
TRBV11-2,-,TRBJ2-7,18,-,TGTGCCAGCAGCTTATCAGTTTCCGTTTCGGGGTCCACCTACGAGCAGTACTTC,CASSLSVSVSGSTYEQYF
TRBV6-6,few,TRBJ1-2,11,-,TGTGCCAGCAGTCAGACAGGCGGCTACACCTTC,CASSQTGGYTF
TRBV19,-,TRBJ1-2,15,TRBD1,TGTGCCAGTAGTATAGATGCGGGGACAGCTTATGGCTACACCTTC,CASSIDAGTAYGYTF
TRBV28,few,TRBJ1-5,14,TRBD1,TGTGCCAGCAGACAAGGGACAGATAGGCAGCCCCAGCATTTT,CASRQGTDRQPQHF
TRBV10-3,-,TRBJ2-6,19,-,TGTGCCATCAGTGACTGGGGCAGTCCGGCCTCCTCTGGGGCCAACGTCCTGACTTTC,CAISDWGSPASSGANVLTF
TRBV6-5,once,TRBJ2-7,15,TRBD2,TGTGCCAGCAGTTACTCTCCAGCGGGGCCCTACGAGCAGTACTTC,CASSYSPAGPYEQYF
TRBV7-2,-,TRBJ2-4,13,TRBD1,TGTGCCAGCCTAGAGACAGGGGGGGACATTCAGTACTTC,CASLETGGDIQYF
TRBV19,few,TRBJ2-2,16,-,TGTGCCAGTAGTATCACCAGGGGAGCGAACACCGGGGAGCTGTTTTTT,CASSITRGANTGELFF
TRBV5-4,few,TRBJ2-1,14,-,TGTGCCAGCAGCTTGAAGTCGGGAGACAATGAGCAGTTCTTC,CASSLKSGDNEQFF
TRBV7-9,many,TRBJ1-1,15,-,TGTGCCAGCAGCTTAGGGGCAGGGTCGGGCACTGAAGCTTTCTTT,CASSLGAGSGTEAFF